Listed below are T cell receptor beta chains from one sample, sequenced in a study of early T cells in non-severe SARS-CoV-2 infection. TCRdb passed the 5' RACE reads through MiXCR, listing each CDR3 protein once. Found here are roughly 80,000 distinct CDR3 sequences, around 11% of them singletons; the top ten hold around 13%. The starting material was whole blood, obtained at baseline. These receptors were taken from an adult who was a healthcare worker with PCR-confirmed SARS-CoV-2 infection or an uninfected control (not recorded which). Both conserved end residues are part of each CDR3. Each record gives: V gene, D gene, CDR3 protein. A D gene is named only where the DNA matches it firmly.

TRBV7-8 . CASSLVAGMHNSPLHF
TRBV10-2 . CASTGLAASYEQYF
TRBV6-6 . CASSYSPGSGNTIYF
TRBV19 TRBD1 CASSMGQARSGQETQYF
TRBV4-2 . CASSQAQVLDSPLHF
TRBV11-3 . CASSLGQGPTEAFF
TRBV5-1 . CASSLQTNEKLFF
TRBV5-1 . CASSLKAEQFF
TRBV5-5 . CASSRTMGPNTEAFF
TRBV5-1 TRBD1 CASYDPDRRHSGANVLTF
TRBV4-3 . CASSQGTSNTGELFF
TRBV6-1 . CASRQGTAGANVLTF
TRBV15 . CATSREGPGRINEQFF
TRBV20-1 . CSAAGWLQGQSEAFF
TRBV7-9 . CASSQIFLLGYTF
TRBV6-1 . CASTPSGVYGYTF
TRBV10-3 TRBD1 CAIRGDSPYEQYF
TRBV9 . CASSGRDLTDTQYF
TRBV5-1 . CASSRRDSSYEQYF
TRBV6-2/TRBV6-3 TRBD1 CASSSGQGQEKLFF
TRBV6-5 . CASSYRASYEQYF
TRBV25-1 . CASSDSNQPQHF
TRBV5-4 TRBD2 CASSSGTSVRGNEQFF
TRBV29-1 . CSVDRGYTF
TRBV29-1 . CSVENRDRNEKLFF
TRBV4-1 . CASSQVGTRTEAFF
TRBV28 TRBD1 CATQTGIYEQYF
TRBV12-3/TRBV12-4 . CASSLSGAGGNTIYF
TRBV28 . CASSYPGNFDEQYF